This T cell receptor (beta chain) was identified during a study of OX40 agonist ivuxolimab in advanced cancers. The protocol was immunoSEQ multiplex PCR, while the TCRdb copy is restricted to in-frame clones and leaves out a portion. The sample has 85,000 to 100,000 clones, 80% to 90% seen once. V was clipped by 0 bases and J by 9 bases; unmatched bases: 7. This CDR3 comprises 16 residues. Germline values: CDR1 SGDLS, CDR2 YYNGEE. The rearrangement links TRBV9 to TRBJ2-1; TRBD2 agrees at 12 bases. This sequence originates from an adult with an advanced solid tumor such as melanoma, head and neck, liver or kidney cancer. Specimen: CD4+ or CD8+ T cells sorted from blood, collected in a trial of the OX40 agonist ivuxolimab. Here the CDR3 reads CASSVALAGGVGEQFF. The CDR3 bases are TGTGCCAGCAGCGTAGCCCTAGCGGGAGGGGTCGGTGAGCAGTTCTTC. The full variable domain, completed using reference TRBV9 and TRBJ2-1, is DSGVTQTPKHLITATGQRVTLRCSPRSGDLSVYWYQQSLDQGLQFLIQYYNGEERAKGNILERFSAQQFPDLHSELNLSSLELGDSALYFCASSVALAGGVGEQFFGPGTRLTVL.